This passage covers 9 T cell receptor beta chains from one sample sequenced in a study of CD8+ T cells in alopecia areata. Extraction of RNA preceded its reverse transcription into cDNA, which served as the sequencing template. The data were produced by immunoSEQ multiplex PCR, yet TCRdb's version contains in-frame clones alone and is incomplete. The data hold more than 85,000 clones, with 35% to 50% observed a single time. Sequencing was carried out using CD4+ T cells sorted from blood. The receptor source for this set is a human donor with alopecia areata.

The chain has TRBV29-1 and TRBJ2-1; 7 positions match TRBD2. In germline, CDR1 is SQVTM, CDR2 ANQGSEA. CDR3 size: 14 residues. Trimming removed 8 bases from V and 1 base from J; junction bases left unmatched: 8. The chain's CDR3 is CSLRLAISYNEQFF. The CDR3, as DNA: TGCAGCCTAAGACTAGCCATATCCTACAATGAGCAGTTCTTC.

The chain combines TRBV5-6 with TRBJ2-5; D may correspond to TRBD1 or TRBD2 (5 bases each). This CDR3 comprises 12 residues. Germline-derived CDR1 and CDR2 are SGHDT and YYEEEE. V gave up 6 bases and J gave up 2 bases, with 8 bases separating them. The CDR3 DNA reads TGTGCCAGCATGGGACCGCAAGAGACCCAGTACTTC. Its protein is CASMGPQETQYF.

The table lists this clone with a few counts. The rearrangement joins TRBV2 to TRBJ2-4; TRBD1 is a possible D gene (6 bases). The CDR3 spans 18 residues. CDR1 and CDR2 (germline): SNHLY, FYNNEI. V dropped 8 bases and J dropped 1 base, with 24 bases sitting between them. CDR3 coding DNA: TGTGCCAGCCGAACCTACTACAGGGACCGGTTGGCCAAAAACATTCAGTACTTC. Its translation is CASRTYYRDRLAKNIQYF.

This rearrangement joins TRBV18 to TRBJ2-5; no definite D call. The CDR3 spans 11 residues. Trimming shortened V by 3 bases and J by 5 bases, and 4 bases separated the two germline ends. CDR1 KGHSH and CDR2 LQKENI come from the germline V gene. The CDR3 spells CASSPRETQYF. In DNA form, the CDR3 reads TGTGCCAGCTCACCCAGGGAGACCCAGTACTTC.

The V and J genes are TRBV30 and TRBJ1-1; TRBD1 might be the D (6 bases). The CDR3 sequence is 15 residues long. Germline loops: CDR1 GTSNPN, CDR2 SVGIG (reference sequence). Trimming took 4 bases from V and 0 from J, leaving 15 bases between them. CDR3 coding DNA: TGTGCCTGGACCCTATCCGGACAGCTGAACACTGAAGCTTTCTTT. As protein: CAWTLSGQLNTEAFF.

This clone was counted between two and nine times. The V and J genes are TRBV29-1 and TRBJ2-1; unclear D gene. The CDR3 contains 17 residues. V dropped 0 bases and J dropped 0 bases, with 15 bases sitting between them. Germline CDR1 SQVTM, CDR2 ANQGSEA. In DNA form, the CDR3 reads TGCAGCGTTGAAGAGGCAGGCAAATTCTACTCCTACAATGAGCAGTTCTTC. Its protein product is CSVEEAGKFYSYNEQFF.

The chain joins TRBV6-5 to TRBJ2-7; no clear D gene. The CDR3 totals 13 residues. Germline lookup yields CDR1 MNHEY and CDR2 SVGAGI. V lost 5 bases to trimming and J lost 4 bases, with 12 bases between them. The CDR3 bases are TGTGCCAGCAGTCCCTCTCGAGAGTACGAGCAGTACTTC. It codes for CASSPSREYEQYF.

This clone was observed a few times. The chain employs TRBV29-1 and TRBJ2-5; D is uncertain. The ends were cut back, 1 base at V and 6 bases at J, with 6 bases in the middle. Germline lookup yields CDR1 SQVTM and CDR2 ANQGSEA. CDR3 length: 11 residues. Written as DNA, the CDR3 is TGCAGCGTTGAAGCTCTCCAGACCCAGTACTTC. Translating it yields CSVEALQTQYF.

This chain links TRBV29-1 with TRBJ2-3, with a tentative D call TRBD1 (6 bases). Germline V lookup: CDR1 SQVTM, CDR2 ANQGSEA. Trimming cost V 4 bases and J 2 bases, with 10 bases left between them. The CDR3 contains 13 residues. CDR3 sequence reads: CSVARGITDTQYF. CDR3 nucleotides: TGCAGCGTTGCCAGGGGAATCACAGATACGCAGTATTTT.